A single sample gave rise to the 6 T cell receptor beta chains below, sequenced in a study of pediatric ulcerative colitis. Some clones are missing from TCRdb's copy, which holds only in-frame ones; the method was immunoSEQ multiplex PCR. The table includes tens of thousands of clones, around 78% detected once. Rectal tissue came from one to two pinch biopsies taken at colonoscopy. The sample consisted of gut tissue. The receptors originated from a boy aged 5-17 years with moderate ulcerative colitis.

The DNA for the CDR3 is TGTGCCAGCAGCGGGACTAGCGGGGGTTACAATGAGCAGTTCTTC. It yields the protein CASSGTSGGYNEQFF. The chain uses TRBV9 and TRBJ2-1; 13 positions match TRBD2. The CDR3 loop spans 15 amino acids. Per the germline V gene, CDR1 is SGDLS and CDR2 is YYNGEE. Trimming took 3 bases from V and 4 from J; bases not matched to a gene: 1. Filled out from reference TRBV9 and TRBJ2-1, the complete variable domain reads DSGVTQTPKHLITATGQRVTLRCSPRSGDLSVYWYQQSLDQGLQFLIQYYNGEERAKGNILERFSAQQFPDLHSELNLSSLELGDSALYFCASSGTSGGYNEQFFGPGTRLTVL.

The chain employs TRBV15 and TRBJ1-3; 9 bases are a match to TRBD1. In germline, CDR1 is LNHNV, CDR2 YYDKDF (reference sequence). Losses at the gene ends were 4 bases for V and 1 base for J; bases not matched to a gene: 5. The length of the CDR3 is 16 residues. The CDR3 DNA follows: TGTGCCACCAGCAAATCGGACAGGGGTTCTGGAAACACCATATATTTT. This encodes CATSKSDRGSGNTIYF.

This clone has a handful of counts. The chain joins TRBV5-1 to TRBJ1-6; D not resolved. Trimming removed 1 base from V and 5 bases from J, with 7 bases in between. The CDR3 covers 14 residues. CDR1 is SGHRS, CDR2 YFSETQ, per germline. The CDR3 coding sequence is TGCGCCAGCAGCTTGCGTACCAATAATTCACCCCTCCACTTT. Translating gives CASSLRTNNSPLHF.

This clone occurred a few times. CDR3 region: CASSSGPGELTDTQYF. The DNA of the CDR3 is TGCGCCAGCAGCTCCGGGCCCGGGGAGCTCACAGATACGCAGTATTTT. J is TRBJ2-3 and V is TRBV5-1; perhaps TRBD2 as D (5 bases). Between the trimmed V and J ends, which lost 3 bases and 2 bases, there was a span of 16 bases. CDR1 SGHRS and CDR2 YFSETQ come from the germline V gene. This CDR3 spans 16 amino acids.

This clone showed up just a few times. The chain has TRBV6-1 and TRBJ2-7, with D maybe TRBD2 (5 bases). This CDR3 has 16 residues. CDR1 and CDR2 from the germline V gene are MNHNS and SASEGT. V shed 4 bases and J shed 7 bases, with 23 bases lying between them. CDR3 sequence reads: CASSGIWTDPRREQYF. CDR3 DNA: TGTGCCAGCAGTGGCATTTGGACGGATCCTCGGAGGGAGCAGTACTTC.

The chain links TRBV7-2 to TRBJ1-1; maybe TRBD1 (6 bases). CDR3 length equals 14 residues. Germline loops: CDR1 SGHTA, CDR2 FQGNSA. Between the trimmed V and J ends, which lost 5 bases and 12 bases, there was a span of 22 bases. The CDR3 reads CASSTTGAGSGSFF. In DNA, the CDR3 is TGTGCCAGCAGCACAACGGGGGCAGGAAGTGGATCTTTCTTT.